The 25 T cell receptor beta chains reported below all come from one sample, sequenced in a study of cytomegalovirus exposure and HLA in healthy donors. The PCR employed 60 Vbeta primers together with 13 Jbeta primers. Generated by immunoSEQ multiplex PCR, the TCRdb table keeps only in-frame clones and is missing some. The sample lists approximately 150,000 clones; roughly 79% were seen once. Sample: PBMCs. All receptors come from a woman aged 40 to 50 in good health and CMV-seronegative.

CDR3 coding DNA: TGTGCCAGCAGCCAGGGGTTGGGCTCCTACGAGCAGTACTTC. This codes for CASSQGLGSYEQYF. V and J are TRBV7-9 and TRBJ2-7; weak D call: TRBD1 (6 bases). CDR1 is SEHNR and CDR2 is FQNEAQ in the germline V gene (reference sequence). The CDR3 spans 14 residues. V was trimmed by 5 bases and J by 0 bases, leaving 11 bases between them.

Regarding this clone: The junction shows a germline mismatch at one end, possibly a read error. The J gene is TRBJ2-7, the V gene TRBV7-9; TRBD2 matches 7 bases. Germline-derived CDR1 and CDR2 are SEHNR and FQNEAQ (reference sequence). The CDR3 is made up of 16 amino acids. CDR3 protein: CSSSPRGGFPNYEQYF. For the CDR3, the DNA is TGTTCCAGCAGCCCAAGGGGAGGGTTCCCAAACTACGAGCAGTACTTC.

This chain links TRBV19 with TRBJ2-2; D not resolved. The CDR3 runs 14 residues. Trimming shortened V by 2 bases and J by 3 bases, and 7 bases separated the two germline ends. From germline, CDR1 is LNHDA and CDR2 SQIVND (reference sequence). The CDR3 loop reads CASSIQTYTGELFF. In nucleotides, the CDR3 is TGTGCCAGTAGTATACAGACATACACCGGGGAGCTGTTTTTT.

The V call is TRBV6-6, the J call TRBJ2-1, with 7 positions matching TRBD1. Germline assignment: CDR1 MNHNY and CDR2 SVGAGI (reference sequence). The CDR3 extends over 14 amino acids. V was pared by 6 bases and J by 5 bases, with 7 bases of the junction left unmatched. In DNA, the CDR3 is TGTGCCAGCAGCGGACAGCAGGGGGACAATGAGCAGTTCTTC. Translated, it gives CASSGQQGDNEQFF.

This chain joins TRBV4-2 and TRBJ1-4, with D perhaps matching TRBD1 (5 bases). V gave up 6 bases and J gave up 4 bases, with 12 bases separating them. This CDR3 region has 14 residues. Germline V gene sequence: CDR1 LGHNA, CDR2 YNFKEQ. The chain's CDR3 is CASSLGTGNEKLFF. The CDR3 DNA follows: TGTGCCAGCAGTCTCGGGACTGGTAATGAAAAACTGTTTTTT.

The genes are TRBV5-6 and TRBJ2-5; TRBD1 matches at 8 bases. The J call may be in error: the DNA end matches TRBJ2-7 better. The germline CDR1 and CDR2 sequences are SGHDT and YYEEEE. The CDR3 covers 14 residues. DNA of the CDR3: TGTGCCAGCAGCCTCGGACAGGGACCCTACGAGCAGTACTTC. It specifies CASSLGQGPYEQYF.

J is TRBJ2-3 and V is TRBV7-2; the D gene is possibly TRBD2 (5 bases). This CDR3 is 16 amino acids long. Looked up from germline, CDR1 is SGHTA and CDR2 is FQGNSA. V lost 5 bases to trimming and J lost 2 bases, with 17 bases between them. CDR3 sequence: CASSSVGVAPTDTQYF. CDR3 nucleotide sequence: TGTGCCAGCAGCAGCGTTGGGGTAGCGCCCACAGATACGCAGTATTTT.

The genes are TRBV5-1 and TRBJ2-2; TRBD1 is a possible D gene (6 bases). Germline-derived CDR1 and CDR2 are SGHRS and YFSETQ. Deletions cut 4 bases from V and 3 bases from J, with 13 bases between. The CDR3 consists of 15 residues. CDR3 protein: CASSPETGHTGELFF. CDR3 bases: TGCGCCAGCAGCCCAGAGACAGGCCACACCGGGGAGCTGTTTTTT.

V usage is TRBV5-1 and J usage is TRBJ2-1; maybe TRBD2 (5 bases). Germline lookup yields CDR1 SGHRS and CDR2 YFSETQ. With 0 bases removed from V and 3 bases from J, the gap between germline ends came to 7 bases. The CDR3 totals 14 residues. CDR3 sequence (DNA): TGCGCCAGCAGCTTGGTAGGGAGCTACAATGAGCAGTTCTTC. Its translation is CASSLVGSYNEQFF.

The rearrangement uses TRBV21-1 and TRBJ2-5; the table calls TRBD1, which could not be checked here. TRBV21-1 is flagged as a pseudogene. This CDR3 has 17 residues. The CDR3 sequence: CASSKGMTGGFGETQYF. The DNA for the CDR3 is TGTGCCAGCAGCAAAGGGATGACAGGGGGCTTTGGAGAGACCCAGTACTTC.

The CDR3 here is CASSLGRGGTQTQYF. The CDR3, as DNA: TGCGCCAGCAGCTTGGGAAGGGGGGGGACGCAGACCCAGTACTTC. The chain employs TRBV5-1 and TRBJ2-5; tentative D call: TRBD2 (7 bases). Per the germline V gene, CDR1 is SGHRS and CDR2 is YFSETQ. V lost 0 bases, J lost 6 bases, and 15 bases lay in between. The CDR3 totals 15 residues.

The chain couples TRBV29-1 to TRBJ2-2, with TRBD1 matching 7 bases. CDR1 and CDR2 from the germline V gene are SQVTM and ANQGSEA. Trimming took 0 bases from V and 6 from J; bases not matched to a gene: 7. The CDR3 covers 15 residues. The CDR3 nucleotides read TGCAGCGTTGAAGATCCGACAGGGTGGCCCGGGGAGCTGTTTTTT. It codes for CSVEDPTGWPGELFF.

This sequence joins TRBV5-8 and TRBJ1-1, with TRBD1 as a possible D gene (5 bases). The CDR3 length is 17 residues. V lost 0 bases to trimming and J lost 0 bases, with 15 bases between them. The germline V gene encodes CDR1 SGHTS and CDR2 YDEGEE. CDR3 sequence: CASSLEAGEPMNTEAFF. CDR3 bases: TGTGCCAGCAGCTTGGAGGCGGGGGAACCGATGAACACTGAAGCTTTCTTT.

The rearrangement joins TRBV27 to TRBJ1-6, with no clear D. CDR3 size: 14 residues. V was trimmed by 5 bases and J by 4 bases, leaving 9 bases between them. Germline V gene lookup returns CDR1 MNHEY and CDR2 SMNVEV (reference sequence). The CDR3 reads CASSPRQYNSPLHF. DNA for the CDR3: TGTGCCAGCAGTCCTAGGCAGTATAATTCACCCCTCCACTTT.

This clone was seen once. The chain joins TRBV28 to TRBJ1-1, with no clear D. V was trimmed by 5 bases and J by 0 bases, leaving 10 bases between them. This CDR3 spans 14 amino acids. CDR1 is MDHEN and CDR2 is SYDVKM in the germline V gene. CDR3 protein: CASSVRSMNTEAFF. DNA of the CDR3: TGTGCCAGCAGTGTACGGAGCATGAACACTGAAGCTTTCTTT.

V usage is TRBV7-2 and J usage is TRBJ2-7; 8 nucleotides line up with TRBD2. This CDR3 contains 14 residues. V lost 3 bases to trimming and J lost 3 bases; unmatched junction nucleotides: 4. The germline V gene has CDR1 SGHTA and CDR2 FQGNSA. The CDR3 sequence: CASSFSTSGYEQYF. DNA for the CDR3: TGTGCCAGCAGCTTTAGCACTAGCGGCTACGAGCAGTACTTC.

The sample holds one count of this clone. The rearrangement links TRBV27 to TRBJ2-7; D perhaps matches TRBD1 (6 bases). Germline V gene data show CDR1 as MNHEY and CDR2 as SMNVEV (reference sequence). CDR3 length: 15 amino acids. The germline V and J ends were trimmed by 3 bases and 0 bases, with 12 bases remaining between them. In DNA form, the CDR3 reads TGTGCCAGCAGTTTGAGGGACACCTCCTCCTACGAGCAGTACTTC. Its translation: CASSLRDTSSYEQYF.

V gene TRBV11-2 combines with J gene TRBJ1-2, with D tentatively TRBD1 (6 bases). Trimming left V 5 bases short and J 5 bases short, with 15 bases between. The CDR3 spans 14 residues. Germline-derived CDR1 and CDR2 are SGHAT and FQNNGV. The CDR3 is CASSQPRQVYGYTF. For the CDR3, the DNA is TGTGCCAGCAGCCAACCACGACAGGTATATGGCTACACCTTC.

The rearrangement uses TRBV18 and TRBJ1-1, with a possible D match to TRBD1 (6 bases). CDR1 is KGHSH, CDR2 LQKENI, per germline. This CDR3 contains 13 residues. The germline V and J ends were trimmed by 5 bases and 4 bases, with 11 bases remaining between them. CDR3 DNA: TGTGCCAGCTCAGGAACAGGGATCACTGAAGCTTTCTTT. This gives the protein CASSGTGITEAFF.

This rearrangement joins TRBV7-3 to TRBJ1-2; D is undetermined. With 2 bases removed from V and 7 bases from J, the gap between germline ends came to 11 bases. Germline V gene lookup returns CDR1 SGHTA and CDR2 FQGTGA. This CDR3 is 13 amino acids long. The CDR3 nucleotides are TGTGCCAGCAGCTTATCGGCAGGTGGTGGCTACACCTTC. This encodes CASSLSAGGGYTF.

To note about this clone: Other nucleotide sequences from this sample produce the same CDR3. The V and J genes are TRBV2 and TRBJ2-1; no reliable D call. Trimming removed 4 bases from V and 1 base from J, with 5 bases in between. This CDR3 comprises 13 residues. The germline V gene has CDR1 SNHLY and CDR2 FYNNEI. CDR3 sequence reads: CASSALSYNEQFF. The CDR3 DNA follows: TGTGCCAGCAGTGCTCTGTCCTACAATGAGCAGTTCTTC.

This sequence joins TRBV9 and TRBJ2-1; D not certain. The CDR3 totals 12 residues. Germline CDR1 reads SGDLS; CDR2 reads YYNGEE. The V gene lost 4 bases and the J gene lost 10 bases, with 12 bases spanning the gap. DNA for the CDR3: TGTGCCAGCAGCACCCGCGATTGGGAGCAGTTCTTC. This gives the protein CASSTRDWEQFF.

The gene calls are TRBV7-9 and TRBJ1-3; 11 bases agree with TRBD1. Trimming removed 5 bases from V and 2 bases from J; junction bases left unmatched: 11. The germline V gene has CDR1 SEHNR and CDR2 FQNEAQ (reference sequence). CDR3 length equals 18 residues. The DNA of the CDR3 is TGTGCCAGCAGCGCAACCTCGGACAGGGGGCCGGCTGGAAACACCATATATTTT. Translated, it gives CASSATSDRGPAGNTIYF.

The chain is built from TRBV7-6 and TRBJ1-1; D not certain. V lost 5 bases and J lost 0, with 10 bases in between. Germline lookup yields CDR1 SGHVS and CDR2 FNYEAQ. The CDR3 is 14 residues long. CDR3 residues: CASSPQNMNTEAFF. The CDR3 region has the DNA TGTGCCAGCAGCCCACAGAACATGAACACTGAAGCTTTCTTT. The whole variable domain, remainder taken from reference TRBV7-6 and TRBJ1-1, is GAGVSQSPRYKVTKRGQDVALRCDPISGHVSLYWYRQALGQGPEFLTYFNYEAQQDKSGLPNDRFSAERPEGSISTLTIQRTEQRDSAMYRCASSPQNMNTEAFFGQGTRLTVV.

The gene calls are TRBV7-9 and TRBJ2-5; 9 positions agree with TRBD1. The J call is in doubt because the DNA end fits TRBJ2-7 better. Germline assignment: CDR1 SEHNR and CDR2 FQNEAQ (reference sequence). The CDR3 runs 19 residues. The CDR3 loop reads CASSTPKAARDRADYEQYF. The DNA of the CDR3 is TGTGCCAGCAGCACCCCAAAGGCGGCTAGGGACAGGGCTGACTACGAGCAGTACTTC.